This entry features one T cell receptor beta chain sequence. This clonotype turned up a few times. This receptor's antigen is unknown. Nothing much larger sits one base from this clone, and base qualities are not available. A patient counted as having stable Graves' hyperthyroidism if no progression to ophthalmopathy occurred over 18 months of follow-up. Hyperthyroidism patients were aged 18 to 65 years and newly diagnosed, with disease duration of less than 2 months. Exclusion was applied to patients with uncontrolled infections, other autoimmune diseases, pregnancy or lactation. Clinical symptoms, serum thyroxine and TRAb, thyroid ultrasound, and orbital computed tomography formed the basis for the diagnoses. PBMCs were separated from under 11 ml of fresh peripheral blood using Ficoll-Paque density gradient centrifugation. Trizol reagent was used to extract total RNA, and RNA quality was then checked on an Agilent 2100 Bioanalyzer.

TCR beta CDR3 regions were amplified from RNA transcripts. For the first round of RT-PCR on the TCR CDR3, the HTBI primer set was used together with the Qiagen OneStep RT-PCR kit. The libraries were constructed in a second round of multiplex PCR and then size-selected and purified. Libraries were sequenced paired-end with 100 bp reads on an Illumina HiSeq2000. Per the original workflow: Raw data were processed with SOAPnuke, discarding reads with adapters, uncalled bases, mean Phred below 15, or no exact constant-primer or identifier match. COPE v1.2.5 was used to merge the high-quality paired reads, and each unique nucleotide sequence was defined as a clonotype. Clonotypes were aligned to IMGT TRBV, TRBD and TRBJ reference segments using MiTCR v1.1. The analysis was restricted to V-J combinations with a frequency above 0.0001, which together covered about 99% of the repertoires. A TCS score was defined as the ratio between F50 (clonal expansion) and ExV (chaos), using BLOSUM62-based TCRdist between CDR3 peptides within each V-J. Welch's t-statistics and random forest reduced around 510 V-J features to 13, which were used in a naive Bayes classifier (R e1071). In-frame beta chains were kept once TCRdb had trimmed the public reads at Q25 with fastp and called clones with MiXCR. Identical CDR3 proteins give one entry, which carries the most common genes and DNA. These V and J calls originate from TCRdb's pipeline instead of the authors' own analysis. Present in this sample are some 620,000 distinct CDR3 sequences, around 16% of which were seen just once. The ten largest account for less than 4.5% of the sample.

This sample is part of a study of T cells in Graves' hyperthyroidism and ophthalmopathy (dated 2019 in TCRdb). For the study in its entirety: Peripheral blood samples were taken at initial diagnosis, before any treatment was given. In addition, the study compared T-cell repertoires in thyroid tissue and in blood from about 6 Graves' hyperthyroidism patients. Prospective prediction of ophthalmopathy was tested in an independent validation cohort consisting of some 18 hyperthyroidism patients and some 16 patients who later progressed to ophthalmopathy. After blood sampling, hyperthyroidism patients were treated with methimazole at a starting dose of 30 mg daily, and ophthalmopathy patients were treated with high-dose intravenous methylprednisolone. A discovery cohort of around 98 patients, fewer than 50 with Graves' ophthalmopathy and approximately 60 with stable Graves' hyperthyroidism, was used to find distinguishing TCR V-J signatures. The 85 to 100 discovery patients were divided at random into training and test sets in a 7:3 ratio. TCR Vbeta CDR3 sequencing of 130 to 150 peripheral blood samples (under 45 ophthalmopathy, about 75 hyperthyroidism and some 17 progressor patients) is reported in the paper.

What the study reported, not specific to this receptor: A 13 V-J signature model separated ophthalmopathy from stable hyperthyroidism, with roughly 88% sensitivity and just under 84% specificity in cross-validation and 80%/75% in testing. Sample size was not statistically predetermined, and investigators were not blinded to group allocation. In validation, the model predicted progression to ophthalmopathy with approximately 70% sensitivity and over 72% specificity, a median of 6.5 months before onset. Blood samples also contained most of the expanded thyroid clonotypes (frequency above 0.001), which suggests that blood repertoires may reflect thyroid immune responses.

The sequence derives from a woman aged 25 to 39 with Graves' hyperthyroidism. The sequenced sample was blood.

The DNA is TGTGCCAGCAGCCATAATAGAGGGACAATAGGGTTGAACACTGAAGCTTTCTTT. This encodes CASSHNRGTIGLNTEAFF. The sequence joins TRBV3-1 to TRBJ1-1; TRBD1 could be the D gene, as 6 bases match. The cysteine opens and the phenylalanine closes a CDR3 of 18 amino acids. Only the CDR3 DNA is retained, 54 bases long and in frame from the first base. Via the germline V gene (reference sequence), CDR1 is LGHDT and CDR2 YNNKEL. Relative to germline, V is 3 bases shorter and J is 0 bases shorter, with 20 bases between their ends.